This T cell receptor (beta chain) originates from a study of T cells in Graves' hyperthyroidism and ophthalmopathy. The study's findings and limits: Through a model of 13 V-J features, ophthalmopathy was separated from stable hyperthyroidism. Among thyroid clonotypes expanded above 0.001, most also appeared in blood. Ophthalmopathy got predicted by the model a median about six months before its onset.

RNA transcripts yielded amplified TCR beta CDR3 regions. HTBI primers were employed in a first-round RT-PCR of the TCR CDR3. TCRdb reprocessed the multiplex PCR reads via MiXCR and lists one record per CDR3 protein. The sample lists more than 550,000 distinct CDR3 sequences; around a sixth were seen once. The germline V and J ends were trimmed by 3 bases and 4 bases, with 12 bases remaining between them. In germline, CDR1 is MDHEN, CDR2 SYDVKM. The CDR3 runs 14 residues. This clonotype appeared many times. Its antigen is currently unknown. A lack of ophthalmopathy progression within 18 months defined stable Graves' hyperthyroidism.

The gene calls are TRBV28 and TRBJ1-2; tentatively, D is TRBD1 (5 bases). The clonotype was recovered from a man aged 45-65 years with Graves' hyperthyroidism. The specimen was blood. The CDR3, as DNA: TGTGCCAGCAGTTTTCCGATCCAGGGCTATGGCTACACCTTC. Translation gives CASSFPIQGYGYTF.